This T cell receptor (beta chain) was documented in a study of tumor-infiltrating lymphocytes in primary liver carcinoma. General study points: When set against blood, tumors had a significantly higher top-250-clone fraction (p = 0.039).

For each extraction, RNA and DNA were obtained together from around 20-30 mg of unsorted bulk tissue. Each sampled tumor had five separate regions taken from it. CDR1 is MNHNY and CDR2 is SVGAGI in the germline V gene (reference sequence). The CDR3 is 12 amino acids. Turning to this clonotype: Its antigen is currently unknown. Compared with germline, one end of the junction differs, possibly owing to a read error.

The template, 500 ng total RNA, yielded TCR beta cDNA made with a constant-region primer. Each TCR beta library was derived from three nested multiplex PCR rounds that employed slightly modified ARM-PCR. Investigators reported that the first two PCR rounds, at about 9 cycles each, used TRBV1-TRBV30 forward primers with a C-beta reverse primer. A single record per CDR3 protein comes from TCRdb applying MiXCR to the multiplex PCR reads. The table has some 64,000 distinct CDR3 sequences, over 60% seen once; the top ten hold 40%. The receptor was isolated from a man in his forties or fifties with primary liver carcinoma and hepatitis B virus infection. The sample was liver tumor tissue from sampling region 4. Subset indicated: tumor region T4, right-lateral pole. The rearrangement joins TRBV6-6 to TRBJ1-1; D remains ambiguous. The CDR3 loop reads CASSYSNTETFF. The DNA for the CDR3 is TGTGCCAGCAGTTACTCGAACACTGAAACTTTCTTT.